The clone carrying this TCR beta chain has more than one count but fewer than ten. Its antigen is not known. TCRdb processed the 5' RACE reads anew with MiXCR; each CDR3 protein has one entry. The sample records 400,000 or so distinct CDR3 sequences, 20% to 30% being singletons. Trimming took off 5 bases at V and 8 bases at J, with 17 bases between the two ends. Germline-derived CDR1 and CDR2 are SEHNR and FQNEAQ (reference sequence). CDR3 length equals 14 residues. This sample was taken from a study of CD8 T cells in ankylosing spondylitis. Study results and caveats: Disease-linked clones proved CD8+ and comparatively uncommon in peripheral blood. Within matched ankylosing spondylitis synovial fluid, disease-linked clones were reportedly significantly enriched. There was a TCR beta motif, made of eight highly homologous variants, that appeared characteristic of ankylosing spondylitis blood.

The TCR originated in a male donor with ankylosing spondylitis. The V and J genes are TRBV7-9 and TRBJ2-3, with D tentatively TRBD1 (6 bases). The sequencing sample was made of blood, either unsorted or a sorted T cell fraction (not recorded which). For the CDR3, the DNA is TGTGCCAGCAGCGACACACAGGGTTTCGCTACGCAGTATTTT. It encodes CASSDTQGFATQYF.